The T cell receptor (beta chain) under discussion was sequenced for a study of blood T cell repertoires in COVID-19. Study-level background: Sources were T cells, B-cell-depleted T cells, or PBMCs; the material itself was cDNA or gDNA.

In the original analysis: Amplified reference gene primers provided the basis for estimating nucleated cell counts. TCRdb's table, derived via immunoSEQ multiplex PCR, lists solely in-frame clones and lacks some. The V and J calls and clone size are taken from that table; D and trimming were inferred from the DNA. The profile shows 65,000 to 90,000 clones, roughly 86% of them singletons. CDR1 and CDR2 (germline): LGHDT, YNNKEL (reference sequence). V was clipped by 0 bases and J by 0 bases, with 15 bases between them. CDR3 length equals 18 residues. Input material: peripheral blood. The chain recombines TRBV3-1 (or the pseudogene TRBV3-2) with TRBJ2-1; D might be TRBD2 (5 bases). The receptor comes from a woman older than 75 in a cohort sampled during active or convalescent COVID-19. The CDR3 here is CASSQDAPSTSSYNEQFF. The CDR3, as DNA: TGTGCCAGCAGCCAAGATGCCCCTAGCACCAGCTCCTACAATGAGCAGTTCTTC.